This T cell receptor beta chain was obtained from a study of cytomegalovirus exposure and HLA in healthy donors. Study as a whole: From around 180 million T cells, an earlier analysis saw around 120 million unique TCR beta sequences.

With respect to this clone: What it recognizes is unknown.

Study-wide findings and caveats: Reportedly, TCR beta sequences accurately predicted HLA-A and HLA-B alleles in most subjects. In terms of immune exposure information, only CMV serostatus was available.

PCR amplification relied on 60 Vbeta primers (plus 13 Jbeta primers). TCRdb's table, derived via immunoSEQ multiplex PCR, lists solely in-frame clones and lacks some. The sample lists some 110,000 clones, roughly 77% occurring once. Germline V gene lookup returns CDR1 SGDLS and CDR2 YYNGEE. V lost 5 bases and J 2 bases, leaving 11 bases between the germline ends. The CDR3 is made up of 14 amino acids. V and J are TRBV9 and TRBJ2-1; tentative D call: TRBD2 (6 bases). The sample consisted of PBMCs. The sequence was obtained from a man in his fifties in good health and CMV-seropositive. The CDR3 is CASSKGLTYNEQFF. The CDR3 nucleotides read TGTGCCAGCAGTAAGGGACTCACCTACAATGAGCAGTTCTTC.